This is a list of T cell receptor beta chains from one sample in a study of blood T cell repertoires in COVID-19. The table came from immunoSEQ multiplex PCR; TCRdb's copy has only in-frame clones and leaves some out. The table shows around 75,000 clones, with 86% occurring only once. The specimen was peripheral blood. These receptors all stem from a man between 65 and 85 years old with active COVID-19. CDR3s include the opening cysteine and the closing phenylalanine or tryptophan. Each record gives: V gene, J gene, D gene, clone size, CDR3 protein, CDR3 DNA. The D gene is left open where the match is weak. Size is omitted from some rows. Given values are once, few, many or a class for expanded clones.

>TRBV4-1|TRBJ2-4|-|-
CASSQVGRGAKNIQYF
TGCGCCAGCAGCCAAGTGGGCCGCGGGGCCAAAAACATTCAGTACTTC
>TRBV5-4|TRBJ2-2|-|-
CASSSAGAGNTGELFF
TGTGCCAGCAGCTCGGCGGGGGCGGGTAACACCGGGGAGCTGTTTTTT
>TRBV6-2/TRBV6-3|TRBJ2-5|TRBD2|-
CASSYLPSGVVAGGPGETQYF
TGTGCCAGCAGTTACCTCCCGTCCGGGGTGGTAGCGGGAGGGCCGGGAGAGACCCAGTACTTC
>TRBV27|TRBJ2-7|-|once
CASSFVRAPLIYEQYF
TGTGCCAGCAGTTTCGTCAGGGCCCCGCTTATTTACGAGCAGTACTTC
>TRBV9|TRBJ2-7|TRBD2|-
CASSPSPGTITYEQYF
TGTGCCAGCAGCCCAAGCCCGGGGACTATAACCTACGAGCAGTACTTC
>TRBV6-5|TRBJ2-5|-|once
CATRGGPGVQYF
TGTGCCACCCGAGGGGGACCCGGAGTCCAGTACTTC
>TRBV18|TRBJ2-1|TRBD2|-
CASSPLAGNEQFF
TGTGCCAGCTCACCGCTAGCGGGCAATGAGCAGTTCTTC
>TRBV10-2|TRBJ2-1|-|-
CASSLGGRGNEQFF
TGCGCCAGCAGTCTCGGAGGCAGGGGTAATGAGCAGTTCTTC
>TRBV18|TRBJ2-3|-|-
CASSPTGRTDTQYF
TGTGCCAGCTCACCAACAGGGCGCACAGATACGCAGTATTTT
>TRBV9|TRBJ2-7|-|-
CASSVGVPQGEQYF
TGTGCCAGCAGCGTAGGGGTGCCCCAGGGAGAGCAGTACTTC
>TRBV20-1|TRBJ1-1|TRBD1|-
CSASPGGVEAFF
TGCAGTGCTAGTCCAGGGGGAGTTGAAGCTTTCTTT
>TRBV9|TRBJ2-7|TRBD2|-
CASSPGEREGQEQYF
TGTGCCAGCAGCCCCGGGGAGCGGGAAGGGCAAGAGCAGTACTTC
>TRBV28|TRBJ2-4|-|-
CASSFRHLAKNIQYF
TGTGCCAGCAGTTTCAGGCATCTCGCCAAAAACATTCAGTACTTC
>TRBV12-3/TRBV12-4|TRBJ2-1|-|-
CASTPVYGDEQFF
TGTGCCAGCACCCCCGTTTACGGGGATGAGCAGTTCTTC
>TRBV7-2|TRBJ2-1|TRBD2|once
CATGGGTSVGNEQFF
TGTGCCACCGGGGGGGGGACTAGCGTTGGCAATGAGCAGTTCTTC
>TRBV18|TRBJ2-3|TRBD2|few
CASSPRAGGTDTQYF
TGTGCCAGCTCACCACGGGCGGGAGGTACAGATACGCAGTATTTT
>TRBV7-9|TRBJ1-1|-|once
CASSFGYWRGGTEAFF
TGTGCCAGCAGCTTTGGGTATTGGAGGGGTGGCACTGAAGCTTTCTTT
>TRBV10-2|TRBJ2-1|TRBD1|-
CASRPQGAGEQFF
TGCGCCAGCAGACCCCAGGGGGCTGGGGAGCAGTTCTTC
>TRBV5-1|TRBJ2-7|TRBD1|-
CASSLAPAGQGGNEQYF
TGCGCCAGCAGCTTGGCCCCCGCAGGACAGGGGGGCAACGAGCAGTACTTC
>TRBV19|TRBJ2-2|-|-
CASSTQGGNTGELFF
TGTGCCAGTAGTACCCAGGGGGGGAACACCGGGGAGCTGTTTTTT
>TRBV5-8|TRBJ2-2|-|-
CASSLFGGTGNTGELFF
TGTGCCAGCAGCTTGTTCGGCGGGACTGGGAACACCGGGGAGCTGTTTTTT
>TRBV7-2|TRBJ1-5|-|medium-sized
CASSLEGPQAGQPQHF
TGTGCCAGCAGCTTAGAAGGCCCCCAGGCAGGTCAGCCCCAGCATTTT
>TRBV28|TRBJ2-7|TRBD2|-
CASSWGLAGGYEQYF
TGTGCCAGCAGTTGGGGACTAGCGGGAGGCTACGAGCAGTACTTC
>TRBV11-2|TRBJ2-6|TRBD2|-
CASSSLRAGALGGANVLTF
TGTGCCAGCAGCTCCCTTCGGGCGGGAGCCCTGGGGGGGGCCAACGTCCTGACTTTC
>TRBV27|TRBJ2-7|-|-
CASSLHSTGSTYEQYF
TGTGCCAGCAGTTTACACTCTACAGGTTCCACCTACGAGCAGTACTTC
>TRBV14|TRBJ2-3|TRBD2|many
CASSLGAGGADTQYF
TGTGCCAGCAGCCTCGGGGCGGGAGGGGCAGATACGCAGTATTTT
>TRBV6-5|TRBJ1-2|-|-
CASSYDPGLTNGYTF
TGTGCCAGCAGTTACGACCCGGGTCTCACCAATGGCTACACCTTC
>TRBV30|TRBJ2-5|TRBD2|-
CAWSLLAGGAGETQYF
TGTGCCTGGAGCCTACTAGCGGGAGGAGCAGGGGAGACCCAGTACTTC
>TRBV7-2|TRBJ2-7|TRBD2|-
CASSLAGSSGRVPLEQYF
TGTGCCAGCAGCTTAGCGGGTTCTAGCGGGAGGGTCCCCCTCGAGCAGTACTTC
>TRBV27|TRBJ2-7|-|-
CASSLSGAGPYEQYF
TGTGCCAGCAGTTTATCGGGGGCCGGCCCCTACGAGCAGTACTTC
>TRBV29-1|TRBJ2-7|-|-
CSVAGTGAYEQYF
TGCAGCGTCGCCGGGACGGGAGCCTACGAGCAGTACTTC
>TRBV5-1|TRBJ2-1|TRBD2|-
CASSPPGLADQSSYNEQFF
TGCGCCAGCAGCCCTCCGGGACTAGCGGACCAAAGCTCCTACAATGAGCAGTTCTTC
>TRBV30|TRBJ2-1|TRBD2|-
CARSVRAGDYNEQFF
TGTGCCCGGAGTGTACGTGCGGGAGACTACAATGAGCAGTTCTTC
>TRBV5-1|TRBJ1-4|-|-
CASSLAAGVEAKLFF
TGCGCCAGCAGCTTGGCCGCAGGGGTGGAAGCAAAACTGTTTTTT
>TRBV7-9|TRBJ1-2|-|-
CASTTSGADQGGYGYTF
TGTGCCAGCACCACCTCTGGGGCAGACCAGGGCGGCTATGGCTACACCTTC
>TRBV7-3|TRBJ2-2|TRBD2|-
CASSPGLAGGQVGSGELFF
TGTGCCAGCAGCCCGGGACTAGCGGGAGGGCAGGTCGGCTCCGGGGAGCTGTTTTTT
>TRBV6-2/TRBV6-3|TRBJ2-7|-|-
CASSYVGGQSYEQYF
TGTGCCAGCAGTTACGTAGGCGGCCAGTCCTACGAGCAGTACTTC
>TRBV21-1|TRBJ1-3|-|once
CASSKGPWRGSSGNTIYF
TGTGCCAGCAGCAAAGGTCCCTGGCGGGGGAGCTCTGGAAACACCATATATTTT
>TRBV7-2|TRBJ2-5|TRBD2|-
CASSPTLAGKETQYF
TGTGCCAGCAGCCCCACACTAGCGGGCAAGGAGACCCAGTACTTC
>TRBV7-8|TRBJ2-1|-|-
CASSLEVGLAYNEQFF
TGTGCCAGCAGCTTAGAGGTGGGGCTGGCCTACAATGAGCAGTTCTTC
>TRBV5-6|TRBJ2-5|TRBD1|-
CASSLGGQGRETQYF
TGTGCCAGCAGCTTGGGAGGACAGGGGAGAGAGACCCAGTACTTC
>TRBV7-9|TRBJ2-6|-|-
CASSFPAEASSGANVLTF
TGTGCCAGCAGCTTCCCAGCGGAAGCTTCCTCTGGGGCCAACGTCCTGACTTTC
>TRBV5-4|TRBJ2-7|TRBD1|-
CASSFDRVPYEQYF
TGTGCCAGCAGCTTCGACAGGGTACCCTACGAGCAGTACTTC
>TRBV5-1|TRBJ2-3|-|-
CASSAGLLGTDTQYF
TGCGCCAGCAGCGCCGGACTTCTCGGCACAGATACGCAGTATTTT
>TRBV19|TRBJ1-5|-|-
CASSIGGKLGNQPQHF
TGTGCCAGTAGTATAGGTGGCAAGTTGGGCAATCAGCCCCAGCATTTT